This is a list of T cell receptor beta chains from one sample in a study of breast tumors, draining lymph nodes, adjacent tissues. One entry per CDR3 protein results from TCRdb running MiXCR on the multiplex PCR reads. The top ten hold 2.6% of the sample, which has about 150,000 distinct CDR3 sequences, 20% to 25% seen once. The material sequenced was axillary lymph node tissue. The receptors were sampled from a female donor with breast cancer. Some clones in this sample may be carry-over from other donors' samples. The CDR3 runs from the conserved cysteine through the conserved F or W. A D gene is named only where the DNA matches it firmly. Some rows mark clone size as missing; the rest say once, few, many or name a class of expanded clone.

v_gene	abundance	j_gene	d_gene	CDR3nt	CDR3aa
TRBV4-1	few	TRBJ2-2	.	TGCGCCAGCAGCCGCCTCGGGACGGGCACCGGGGAGCTGTTTTTT	CASSRLGTGTGELFF
TRBV20-1	.	TRBJ2-7	TRBD2	TGCAGTGCTAGTATGGTTCTAGCGGGATCCTACGAGCAGTACTTC	CSASMVLAGSYEQYF
TRBV6-2/TRBV6-3	.	TRBJ1-5	.	TGTGCCAGCAGTTACTCCACAACGTCCCAGCATTTT	CASSYSTTSQHF
TRBV6-2/TRBV6-3	many	TRBJ2-3	TRBD2	TGTGCCAGCAGTTACTCCCTAGCGGGAGGATCGGATACGCAGTATTTT	CASSYSLAGGSDTQYF
TRBV7-8	many	TRBJ2-3	.	TGTGCCAGCAGCTTTGAGGGAGGAGATACGCAGTATTTT	CASSFEGGDTQYF
TRBV25-1	many	TRBJ2-7	TRBD2	TGTGCCAGCCGCGACAGGGGACTAGCGGGACCCCTTTCCTACGAGCAGTACTTC	CASRDRGLAGPLSYEQYF
TRBV19	many	TRBJ1-4	.	TGTGCCAGTAGTATAGGGACAGCAACTAATGAAAAACTGTTTTTT	CASSIGTATNEKLFF
TRBV4-3	many	TRBJ2-7	TRBD1	TGCGCCAGCAGCCAAGGCCAGGGGGCGGACGAGCAGTACTTC	CASSQGQGADEQYF
TRBV5-4	.	TRBJ2-2	.	TGTGCCAGCAGCTTGGTTGGGCGTTACACCGGGGATCTGTTTTTT	CASSLVGRYTGDLFF
TRBV27	.	TRBJ2-1	.	TGTGCCAGCAGTTTAGTGGTCCGCAGCACCTCTGAGCAGTTCTTC	CASSLVVRSTSEQFF
TRBV30	many	TRBJ2-7	.	TGTGCCTGGAGTAGAGCGGCTCGACTTAGGGAGCAGTACTTC	CAWSRAARLREQYF
TRBV28	.	TRBJ2-1	TRBD2	TGTGCCAGCAAGATAAGCGGGACTGAGCAGTTCTTC	CASKISGTEQFF
TRBV5-4	many	TRBJ2-3	.	TGTGCCAGCAGCCCAGGGGGACTAGGGACTAGTACAGATACGCAGTATTTT	CASSPGGLGTSTDTQYF
TRBV11-2	many	TRBJ2-5	.	TGTGCCAGCAGCTTAGCGGGTCGGGGGAGCGACTTGGAGACCCAGTACTTC	CASSLAGRGSDLETQYF
TRBV7-9	many	TRBJ2-7	TRBD2	TGTGCCAGCAGCTTTGGGACTAGCGGGAGCTACGAGCAGTACTTC	CASSFGTSGSYEQYF
TRBV6-2/TRBV6-3	many	TRBJ2-7	.	TGTGCCAGCAAAACCGGACCCCTGTCCTACGAGCAGTACTTC	CASKTGPLSYEQYF
TRBV5-1	many	TRBJ2-3	.	TGCGCCAGCAAAGGTGGGGCTGTCACAGATACGCAGTATTTT	CASKGGAVTDTQYF
TRBV3-1	many	TRBJ2-5	TRBD2	TGTGCCAGCAGCCAAGGTAGTAGCGGGACAGAGACCCAGTACTTC	CASSQGSSGTETQYF
TRBV13	.	TRBJ2-1	TRBD2	TGTACCAGCTGCGCTCTTCCCAAGACTAGCGGGAGGGCATATGAGCAGTTCTTC	CTSCALPKTSGRAYEQFF
TRBV6-2/TRBV6-3	.	TRBJ2-3	.	TGTGCCAGCACCGATGGGGGGACTAGCACAGATACGCAGTATTTT	CASTDGGTSTDTQYF
TRBV18	.	TRBJ2-6	.	TGTGCCAGCTCATCTCGGGACTTAGATTTTCCTGGGGCCAACGTCCTGACTTTC	CASSSRDLDFPGANVLTF
TRBV3-1	many	TRBJ2-1	TRBD1	TGTGCCAGCAGCCAAGGGACAGGGAATGAGCAGTTCTTC	CASSQGTGNEQFF
TRBV6-5	many	TRBJ2-7	.	TGTGCCACTCCAAATCGTGAGTACGAGCAGTACTTC	CATPNREYEQYF
TRBV5-6	few	TRBJ2-5	TRBD2	TGTGCCAGCAGCTCGAGGGCTAGCGGGAGGGTCCAAGAGACCCAGTACTTC	CASSSRASGRVQETQYF
TRBV12-3/TRBV12-4	.	TRBJ2-3	.	TGTGCCAGCAGTTTAGCGGGCCCAGATACGCAGTATTTT	CASSLAGPDTQYF
TRBV6-2/TRBV6-3	many	TRBJ2-7	.	TGTGCCAGCAGTTACCGGCCTAGTTTATACGAGCAGTACTTC	CASSYRPSLYEQYF
TRBV7-2	many	TRBJ2-1	TRBD2	TGTGCCAGCAGATACGGGAGGGAGCAGTTCTTC	CASRYGREQFF
TRBV9	many	TRBJ1-6	.	TGTGCCAGCGGCGACGAGTTTAATTCACCCCTCCACTTT	CASGDEFNSPLHF
TRBV15	many	TRBJ2-7	TRBD1	TGTGCCACCAGCAGAGATTACGGGACAGGGTCCTACGAGCGGTACTTC	CATSRDYGTGSYERYF
TRBV24-1	few	TRBJ2-1	.	TGTGCCACCAGTGATTTCACCGGGGGTGGTGTACGCAATGAGCAGTTCTTC	CATSDFTGGGVRNEQFF
TRBV4-1	many	TRBJ2-7	TRBD2	TGCGCCAGCAGCCAAGGCGGGGCGGGAGGATTCAACGAGCAGTACTTC	CASSQGGAGGFNEQYF
TRBV7-3	many	TRBJ2-3	TRBD1	TGTGCCAGCAGCCAGACTCCAGGGGGTACGCAGTATTTT	CASSQTPGGTQYF
TRBV20-1	many	TRBJ2-5	.	TGCAGTGCTAGAAGAAATCAAGAGACCCAGTACTTC	CSARRNQETQYF
TRBV20-1	many	TRBJ2-5	.	TGCAGTGCTAGGGGGGCGGGAGTAGGAGAGACCCAGTACTTC	CSARGAGVGETQYF
TRBV28	few	TRBJ1-5	.	TGTGCCAGCAGAACGGGGGTGGGGGGCAATCAGCCCCAGCATTTT	CASRTGVGGNQPQHF
TRBV5-1	many	TRBJ1-2	TRBD1	TGCGCCAGCAGCATTGGGACAGGGGGGGACTATGGCTACACCTTC	CASSIGTGGDYGYTF
TRBV28	.	TRBJ2-1	TRBD2	TGTGCCAGCGGGACTAGCGGGAGCCCCAGGTTCGATGAGCAGTTCTTC	CASGTSGSPRFDEQFF
TRBV6-5	.	TRBJ2-3	.	TGTGCCAGCAGTTACAGGCAGGGCGATACGCAGTATTTT	CASSYRQGDTQYF
TRBV7-2	many	TRBJ1-5	.	TGTGCCAGCAGCTTAGACGCAGGGGGCAATCAGCCCCAGCATTTT	CASSLDAGGNQPQHF